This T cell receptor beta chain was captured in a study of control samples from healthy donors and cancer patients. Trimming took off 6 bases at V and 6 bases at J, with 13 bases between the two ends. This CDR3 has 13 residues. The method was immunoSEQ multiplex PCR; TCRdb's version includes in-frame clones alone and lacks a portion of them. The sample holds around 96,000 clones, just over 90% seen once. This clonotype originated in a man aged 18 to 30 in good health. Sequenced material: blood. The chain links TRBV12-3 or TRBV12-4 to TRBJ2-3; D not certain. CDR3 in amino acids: CASSSIGVDTQYF. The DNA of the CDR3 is TGTGCCAGCAGCTCCATTGGGGTCGATACGCAGTATTTT.